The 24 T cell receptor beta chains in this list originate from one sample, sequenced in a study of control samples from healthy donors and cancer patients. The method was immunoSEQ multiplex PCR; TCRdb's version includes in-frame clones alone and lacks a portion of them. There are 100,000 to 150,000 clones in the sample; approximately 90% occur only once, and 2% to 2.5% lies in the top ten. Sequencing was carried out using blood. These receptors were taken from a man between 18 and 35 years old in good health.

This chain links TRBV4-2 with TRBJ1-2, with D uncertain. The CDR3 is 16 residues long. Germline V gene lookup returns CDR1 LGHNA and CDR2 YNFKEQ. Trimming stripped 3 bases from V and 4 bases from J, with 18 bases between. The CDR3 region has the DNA TGTGCCAGCAGCCAGTCCTCGACATCTTTCTCCTATGGCTACACCTTC. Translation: CASSQSSTSFSYGYTF.

This CDR3 reads CASSPWDLGQGSYEQYF. CDR3 bases: TGTGCCAGCAGTCCATGGGACCTTGGACAGGGTTCCTACGAGCAGTACTTC. The J gene is TRBJ2-7, the V gene TRBV28; the match to TRBD1 covers 8 bases. The CDR3 sequence is 17 residues long. Losses at the gene ends were 5 bases for V and 1 base for J; bases not matched to a gene: 13. Germline-derived CDR1 and CDR2 are MDHEN and SYDVKM.

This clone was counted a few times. CDR3 bases: TGCAGCGTTGAGACCCGGACGGCAACTAATGAAAAACTGTTTTTT. Translated: CSVETRTATNEKLFF. The chain combines TRBV29-1 with TRBJ1-4; D not resolved. V lost 3 bases to trimming and J lost 0 bases, with 11 bases between them. Germline CDR1 is SQVTM and CDR2 is ANQGSEA. This CDR3 is 15 amino acids long. Using reference TRBV29-1 and TRBJ1-4 for the parts outside the CDR3, the full variable domain is SAVISQKPSRDICQRGTSLTIQCQVDSQVTMMFWYRQQPGQSLTLIATANQGSEATYESGFVIDKFPISRPNLTFSTLTVSNMSPEDSSIYLCSVETRTATNEKLFFGSGTQLSVL.

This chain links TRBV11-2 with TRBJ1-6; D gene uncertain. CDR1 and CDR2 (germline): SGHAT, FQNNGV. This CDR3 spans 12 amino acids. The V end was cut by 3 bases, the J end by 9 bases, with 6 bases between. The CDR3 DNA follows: TGTGCCAGCAGCTTGGAGTTTTCACCCCTCCACTTT. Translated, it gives CASSLEFSPLHF.

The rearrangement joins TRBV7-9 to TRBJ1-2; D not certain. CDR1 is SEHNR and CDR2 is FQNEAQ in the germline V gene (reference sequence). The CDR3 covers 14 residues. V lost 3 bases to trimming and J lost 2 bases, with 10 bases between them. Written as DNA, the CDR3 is TGTGCCAGCAGCTTCTCCGGCCGGAACTATGGCTACACCTTC. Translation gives CASSFSGRNYGYTF.

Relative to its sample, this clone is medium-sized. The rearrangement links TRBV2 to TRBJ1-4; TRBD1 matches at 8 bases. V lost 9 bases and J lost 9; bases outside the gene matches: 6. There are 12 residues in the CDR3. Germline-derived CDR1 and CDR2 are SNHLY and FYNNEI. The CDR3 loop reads CASRGQGQKLFF. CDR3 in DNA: TGTGCCAGTAGAGGACAGGGACAAAAACTGTTTTTT.

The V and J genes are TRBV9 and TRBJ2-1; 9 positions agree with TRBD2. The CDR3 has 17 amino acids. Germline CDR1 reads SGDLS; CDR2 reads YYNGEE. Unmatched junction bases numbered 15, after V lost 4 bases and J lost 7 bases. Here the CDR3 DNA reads TGTGCCAGCAGCCCTAGCGGGACCTACTACTTGAGGAATGAGCAGTTCTTC. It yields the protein CASSPSGTYYLRNEQFF.

CDR3 sequence reads: CASSHPLPSGRDYEQYV. Here the CDR3 DNA reads TGTGCCAGCAGTCACCCACTACCCTCGGGACGGGACTACGAGCAGTACGTC. This chain connects TRBV27 to TRBJ2-7; the D call may be TRBD1 or TRBD2 (5 bases each). CDR1 and CDR2 (germline): MNHEY, SMNVEV (reference sequence). Trimming shortened V by 5 bases and J by 3 bases, and 23 bases separated the two germline ends. This CDR3 comprises 17 residues.

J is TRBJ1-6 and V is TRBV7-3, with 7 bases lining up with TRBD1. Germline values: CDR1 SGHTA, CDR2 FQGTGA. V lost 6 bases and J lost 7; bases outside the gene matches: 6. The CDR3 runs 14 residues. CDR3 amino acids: CASRAGTENSPLHF. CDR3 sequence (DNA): TGTGCCAGCAGGGCCGGGACAGAGAATTCACCCCTCCACTTT.

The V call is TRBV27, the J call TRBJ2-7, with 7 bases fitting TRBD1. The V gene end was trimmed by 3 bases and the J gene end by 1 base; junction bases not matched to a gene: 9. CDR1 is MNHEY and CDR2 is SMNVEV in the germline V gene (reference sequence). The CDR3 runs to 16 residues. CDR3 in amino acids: CASSFPGQQASYEQYF. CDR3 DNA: TGTGCCAGCAGTTTCCCGGGACAGCAGGCGTCCTACGAGCAGTACTTC.

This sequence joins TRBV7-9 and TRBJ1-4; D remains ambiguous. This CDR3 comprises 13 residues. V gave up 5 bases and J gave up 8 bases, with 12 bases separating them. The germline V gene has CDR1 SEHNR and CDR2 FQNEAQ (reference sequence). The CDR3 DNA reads TGTGCCAGCAGCCGAGATACGTCGGAAAAACTGTTTTTT. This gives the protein CASSRDTSEKLFF.

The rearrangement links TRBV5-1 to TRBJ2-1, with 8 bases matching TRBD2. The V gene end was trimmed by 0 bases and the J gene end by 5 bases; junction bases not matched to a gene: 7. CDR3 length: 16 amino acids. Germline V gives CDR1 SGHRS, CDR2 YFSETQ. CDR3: CASSLAPVAGNNEQFF. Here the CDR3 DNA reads TGCGCCAGCAGCTTGGCCCCGGTAGCGGGAAACAATGAGCAGTTCTTC.

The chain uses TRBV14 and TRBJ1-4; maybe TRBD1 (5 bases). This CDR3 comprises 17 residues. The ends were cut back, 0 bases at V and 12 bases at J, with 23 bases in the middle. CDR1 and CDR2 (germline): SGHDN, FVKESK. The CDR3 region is CASSQEDRGSRVRELFF. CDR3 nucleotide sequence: TGTGCCAGCAGCCAAGAAGACCGGGGGTCGCGAGTGAGGGAACTGTTTTTT.

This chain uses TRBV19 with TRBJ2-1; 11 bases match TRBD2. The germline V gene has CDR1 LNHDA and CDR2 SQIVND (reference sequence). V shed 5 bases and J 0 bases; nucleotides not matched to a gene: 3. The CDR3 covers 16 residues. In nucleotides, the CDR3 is TGTGCCAGTAGTGCTAGCGGGGGGAGCTCCTACAATGAGCAGTTCTTC. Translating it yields CASSASGGSSYNEQFF.

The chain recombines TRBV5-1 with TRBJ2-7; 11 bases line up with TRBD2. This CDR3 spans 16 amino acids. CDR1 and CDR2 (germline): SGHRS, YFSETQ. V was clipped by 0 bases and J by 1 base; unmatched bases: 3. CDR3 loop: CASSLGGTSGSYEQYF. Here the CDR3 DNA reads TGCGCCAGCAGCTTGGGGGGGACTAGCGGTTCCTACGAGCAGTACTTC.

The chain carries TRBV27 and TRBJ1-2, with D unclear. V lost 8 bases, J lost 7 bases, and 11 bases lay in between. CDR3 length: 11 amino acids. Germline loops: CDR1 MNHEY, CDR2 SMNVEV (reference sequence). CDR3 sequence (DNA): TGTGCCAGCGCGGGTAGTGCTGGCTACACCTTC. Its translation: CASAGSAGYTF.

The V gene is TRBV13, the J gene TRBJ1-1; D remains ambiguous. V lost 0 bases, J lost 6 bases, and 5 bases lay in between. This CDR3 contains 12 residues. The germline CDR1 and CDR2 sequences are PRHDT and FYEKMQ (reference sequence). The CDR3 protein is CASSLGPPEAFF. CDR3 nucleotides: TGTGCCAGCAGCTTAGGGCCCCCTGAAGCTTTCTTT.

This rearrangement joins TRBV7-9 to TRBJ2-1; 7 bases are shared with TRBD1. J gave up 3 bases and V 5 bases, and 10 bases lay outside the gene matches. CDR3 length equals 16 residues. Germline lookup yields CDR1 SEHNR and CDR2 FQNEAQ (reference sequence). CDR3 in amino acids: CASSLNRGRVYNEQFF. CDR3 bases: TGTGCCAGCAGCCTGAACAGGGGACGGGTCTACAATGAGCAGTTCTTC.

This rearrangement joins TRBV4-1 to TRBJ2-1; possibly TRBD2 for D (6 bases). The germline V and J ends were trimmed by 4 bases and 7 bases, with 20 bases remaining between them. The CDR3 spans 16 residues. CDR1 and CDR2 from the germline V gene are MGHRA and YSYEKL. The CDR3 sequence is CASSRPRLVAGNEQFF. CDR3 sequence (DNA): TGCGCCAGCAGCCGCCCCCGTCTCGTCGCGGGGAATGAGCAGTTCTTC.

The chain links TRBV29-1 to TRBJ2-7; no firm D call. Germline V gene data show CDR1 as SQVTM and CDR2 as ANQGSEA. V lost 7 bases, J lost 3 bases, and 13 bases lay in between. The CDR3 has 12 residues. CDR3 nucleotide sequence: TGCAGCGCAAGGACGGATAGCTACGAGCAGTACTTC. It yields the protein CSARTDSYEQYF.

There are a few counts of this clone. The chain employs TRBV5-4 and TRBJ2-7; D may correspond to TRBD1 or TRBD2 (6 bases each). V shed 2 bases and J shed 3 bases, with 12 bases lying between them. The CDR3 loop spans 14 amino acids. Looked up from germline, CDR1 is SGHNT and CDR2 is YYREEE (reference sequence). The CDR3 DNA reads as TGTGCCAGCAGCTTAGAAGGGGGGAACTACGAGCAGTACTTC. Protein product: CASSLEGGNYEQYF.

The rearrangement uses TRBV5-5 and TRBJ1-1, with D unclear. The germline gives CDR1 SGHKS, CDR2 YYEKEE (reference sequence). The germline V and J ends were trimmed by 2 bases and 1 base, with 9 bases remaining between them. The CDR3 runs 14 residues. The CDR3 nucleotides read TGTGCCAGCAGCTTAGGTTGGACGAACACTGAAGCTTTCTTT. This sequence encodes CASSLGWTNTEAFF.

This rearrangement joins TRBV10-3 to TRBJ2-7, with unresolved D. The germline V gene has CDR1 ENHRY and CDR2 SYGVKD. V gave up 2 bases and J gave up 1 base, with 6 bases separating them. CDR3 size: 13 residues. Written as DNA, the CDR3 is TGTGCCATCAGTGAGGACGCGTCCTACGAGCAGTACGTC. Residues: CAISEDASYEQYV.

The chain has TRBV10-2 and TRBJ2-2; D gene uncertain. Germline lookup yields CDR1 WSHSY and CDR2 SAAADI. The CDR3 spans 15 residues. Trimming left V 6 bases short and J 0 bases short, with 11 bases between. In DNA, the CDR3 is TGCGCCAGCAGGCCTGAAAGAACGAACACCGGGGAGCTGTTTTTT. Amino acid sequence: CASRPERTNTGELFF.